This T cell receptor (beta chain) is drawn from a study of shared clonotypes between healthy human individuals. Germline-derived CDR1 and CDR2 are PRHDT and FYEKMQ (reference sequence). This CDR3 contains 14 residues. For this clone: Mismatch with germline at one junction end may stem from a read error.

Only in-frame clones appear in the TCRdb table, and some are missing; sequencing was by immunoSEQ multiplex PCR. Of around 510,000 clones in the sample, 70% to 80% were seen once. What was sequenced was PBMCs. This clonotype was sampled from a woman aged 40 to 50 in good health. Some clones in this sample may be carry-over from other donors' samples. V usage is TRBV13 and J usage is TRBJ1-2, with 8 bases aligning to TRBD1. The CDR3 loop is CASSLGQGGYGYTF. In DNA, the CDR3 is TGTGCCAGCAGCCTAGGACAGGGAGGTTATGGCTACACCTTC. Filled out from reference TRBV13 and TRBJ1-2, the complete variable domain reads AAGVIQSPRHLIKEKRETATLKCYPIPRHDTVYWYQQGPGQDPQFLISFYEKMQSDKGSIPDRFSAQQFSDYHSELNMSSLELGDSALYFCASSLGQGGYGYTFGSGTRLTVV.